Sequencing of this TCR beta chain was carried out in a study of blood T cell repertoires in COVID-19. On the study more broadly: The United States, Italy and Spain provided the acute and convalescent COVID-19 samples. The cDNA or gDNA used as material had been derived from T cells, B-cell-depleted T cells, or PBMCs.

Original data processing: Estimation of nucleated cell counts relied on the amplification of reference gene primers. Using immunoSEQ multiplex PCR, the repertoire was profiled, and TCRdb retains in-frame clones only, with some absent. That table is the source of V, J and clone size, and D and trimming were worked out from the DNA. Found here are 260,000 or so clones, roughly 79% of them singletons; the top ten hold roughly 8%. Seattle researchers signed up patients amid active infection and tracked them longitudinally. Trimming stripped 4 bases from V and 4 bases from J, with 14 bases between. The CDR3 runs to 14 residues. The germline CDR1 and CDR2 sequences are SGHKS and YYEKEE (reference sequence).

The receptor comes from an elderly woman with COVID-19, enrolled during active disease. The chain joins TRBV5-5 to TRBJ1-2, with unresolved D. The specimen sequenced was peripheral blood. The CDR3 DNA follows: TGTGCCAGCAGCCCGGGAGGGAATAGCTATGGCTACACCTTC. It yields the protein CASSPGGNSYGYTF. Full variable domain (remainder filled in from reference TRBV5-5 and TRBJ1-2): DAGVTQSPTHLIKTRGQQVTLRCSPISGHKSVSWYQQVLGQGPQFIFQYYEKEERGRGNFPDRFSARQFPNYSSELNVNALLLGDSALYLCASSPGGNSYGYTFGSGTRLTVV.